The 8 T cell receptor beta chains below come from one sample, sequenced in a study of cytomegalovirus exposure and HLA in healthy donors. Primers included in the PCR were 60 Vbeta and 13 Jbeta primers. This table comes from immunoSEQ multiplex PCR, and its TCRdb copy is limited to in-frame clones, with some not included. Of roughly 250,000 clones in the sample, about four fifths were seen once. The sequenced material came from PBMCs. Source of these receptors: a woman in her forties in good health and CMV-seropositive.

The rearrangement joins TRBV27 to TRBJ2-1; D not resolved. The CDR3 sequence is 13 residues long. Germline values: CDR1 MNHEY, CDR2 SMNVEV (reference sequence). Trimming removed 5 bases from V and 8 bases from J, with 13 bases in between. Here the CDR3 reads CASSPAARYEQFF. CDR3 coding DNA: TGTGCCAGCAGTCCCGCCGCGCGTTATGAGCAGTTCTTC.

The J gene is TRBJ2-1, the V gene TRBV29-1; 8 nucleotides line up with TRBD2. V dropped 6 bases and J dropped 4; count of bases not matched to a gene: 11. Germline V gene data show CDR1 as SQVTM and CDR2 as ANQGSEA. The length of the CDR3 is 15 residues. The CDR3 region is CSVESSGEGYNEQFF. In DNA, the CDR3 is TGCAGCGTCGAAAGTAGCGGGGAGGGGTACAATGAGCAGTTCTTC.

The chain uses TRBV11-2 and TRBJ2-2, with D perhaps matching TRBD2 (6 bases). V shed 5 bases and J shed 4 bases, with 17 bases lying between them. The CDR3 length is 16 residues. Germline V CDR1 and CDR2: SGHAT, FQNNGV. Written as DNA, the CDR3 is TGTGCCAGCAGCCCAAATGGGTGGAGGGGCACCGGGGAGCTGTTTTTT. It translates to CASSPNGWRGTGELFF.

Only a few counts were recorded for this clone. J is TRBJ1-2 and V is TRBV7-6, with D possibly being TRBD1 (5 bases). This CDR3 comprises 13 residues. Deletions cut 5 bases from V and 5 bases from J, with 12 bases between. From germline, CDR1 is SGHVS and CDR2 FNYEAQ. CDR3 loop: CASSITGSYGYTF. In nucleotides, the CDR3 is TGTGCCAGCAGCATAACAGGATCTTATGGCTACACCTTC.

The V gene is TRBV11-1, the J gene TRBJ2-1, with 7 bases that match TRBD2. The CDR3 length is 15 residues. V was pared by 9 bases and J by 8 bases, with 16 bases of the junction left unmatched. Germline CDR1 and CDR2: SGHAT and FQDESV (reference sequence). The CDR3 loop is CASALAPAGIDEQFF. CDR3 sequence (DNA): TGTGCCAGTGCCCTAGCCCCAGCGGGAATCGATGAGCAGTTCTTC.

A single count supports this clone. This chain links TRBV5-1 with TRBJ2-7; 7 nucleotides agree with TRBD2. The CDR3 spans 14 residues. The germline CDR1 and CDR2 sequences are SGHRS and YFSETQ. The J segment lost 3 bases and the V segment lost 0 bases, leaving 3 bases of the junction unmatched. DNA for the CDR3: TGCGCCAGCAGCTTGGATGGGGGGGGCTACGAGCAGTACTTC. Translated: CASSLDGGGYEQYF. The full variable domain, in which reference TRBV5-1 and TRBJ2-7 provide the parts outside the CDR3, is KAGVTQTPRYLIKTRGQQVTLSCSPISGHRSVSWYQQTPGQGLQFLFEYFSETQRNKGNFPGRFSGRQFSNSRSEMNVSTLELGDSALYLCASSLDGGGYEQYFGPGTRLTVT.

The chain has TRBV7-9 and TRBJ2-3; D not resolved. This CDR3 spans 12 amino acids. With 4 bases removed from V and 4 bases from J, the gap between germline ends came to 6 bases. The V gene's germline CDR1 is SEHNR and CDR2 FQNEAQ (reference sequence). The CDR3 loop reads CASSSLSDTQYF. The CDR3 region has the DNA TGTGCCAGCAGCTCTTTGTCAGATACGCAGTATTTT. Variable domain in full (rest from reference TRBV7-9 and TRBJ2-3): DTGVSQNPRHKITKRGQNVTFRCDPISEHNRLYWYRQTLGQGPEFLTYFQNEAQLEKSRLLSDRFSAERPKGSFSTLEIQRTEQGDSAMYLCASSSLSDTQYFGPGTRLTVL.

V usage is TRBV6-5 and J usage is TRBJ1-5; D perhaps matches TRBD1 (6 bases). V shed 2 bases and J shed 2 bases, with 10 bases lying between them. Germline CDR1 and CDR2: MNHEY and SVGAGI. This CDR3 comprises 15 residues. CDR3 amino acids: CASSYGGGRNQPQHF. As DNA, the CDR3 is TGTGCCAGCAGTTACGGGGGCGGCCGCAATCAGCCCCAGCATTTT.